This entry is about one T cell receptor beta chain. Its antigen is currently unknown. One end of the junction fails to match germline, which may point to a read error. Treg sorting used a CD4+CD25+CD127-/low gate. In germline, CDR1 is ENHRY, CDR2 SYGVKD. The CDR3 extends over 14 amino acids. Full-length variable regions came from constant-region reverse primers plus semi-nested Nested Universal Primer A PCR. Each CDR3 protein gets one entry after TCRdb re-called the 5' RACE reads with MiXCR. Of more than 55,000 distinct CDR3 sequences detected, 20% to 25% appear once; the ten largest clones hold 3.2%. Study-level points and caveats: Tumor Tregs overlapped most with tumor, then blood, naive CD4+ cells. The TCR gene usage of tumor memory CD4+ T cells clustered together with blood and lymph node memory CD4+ cells and with lymph node naive CD4+ cells. Whole repertoires were not studied in the larger cohort, only one V-J beta rearrangement.

The receptor was derived from a female donor with breast cancer. The chain carries TRBV10-3 and TRBJ1-3, with D maybe TRBD1 (6 bases). The material sequenced was tumor-infiltrating Tregs sorted from the breast tumor. The CDR3 protein is CAISESSDGTTDFF. The CDR3 DNA follows: TGTGCCATCAGTGAGTCAAGCGATGGGACAACTGACTTTTTT.